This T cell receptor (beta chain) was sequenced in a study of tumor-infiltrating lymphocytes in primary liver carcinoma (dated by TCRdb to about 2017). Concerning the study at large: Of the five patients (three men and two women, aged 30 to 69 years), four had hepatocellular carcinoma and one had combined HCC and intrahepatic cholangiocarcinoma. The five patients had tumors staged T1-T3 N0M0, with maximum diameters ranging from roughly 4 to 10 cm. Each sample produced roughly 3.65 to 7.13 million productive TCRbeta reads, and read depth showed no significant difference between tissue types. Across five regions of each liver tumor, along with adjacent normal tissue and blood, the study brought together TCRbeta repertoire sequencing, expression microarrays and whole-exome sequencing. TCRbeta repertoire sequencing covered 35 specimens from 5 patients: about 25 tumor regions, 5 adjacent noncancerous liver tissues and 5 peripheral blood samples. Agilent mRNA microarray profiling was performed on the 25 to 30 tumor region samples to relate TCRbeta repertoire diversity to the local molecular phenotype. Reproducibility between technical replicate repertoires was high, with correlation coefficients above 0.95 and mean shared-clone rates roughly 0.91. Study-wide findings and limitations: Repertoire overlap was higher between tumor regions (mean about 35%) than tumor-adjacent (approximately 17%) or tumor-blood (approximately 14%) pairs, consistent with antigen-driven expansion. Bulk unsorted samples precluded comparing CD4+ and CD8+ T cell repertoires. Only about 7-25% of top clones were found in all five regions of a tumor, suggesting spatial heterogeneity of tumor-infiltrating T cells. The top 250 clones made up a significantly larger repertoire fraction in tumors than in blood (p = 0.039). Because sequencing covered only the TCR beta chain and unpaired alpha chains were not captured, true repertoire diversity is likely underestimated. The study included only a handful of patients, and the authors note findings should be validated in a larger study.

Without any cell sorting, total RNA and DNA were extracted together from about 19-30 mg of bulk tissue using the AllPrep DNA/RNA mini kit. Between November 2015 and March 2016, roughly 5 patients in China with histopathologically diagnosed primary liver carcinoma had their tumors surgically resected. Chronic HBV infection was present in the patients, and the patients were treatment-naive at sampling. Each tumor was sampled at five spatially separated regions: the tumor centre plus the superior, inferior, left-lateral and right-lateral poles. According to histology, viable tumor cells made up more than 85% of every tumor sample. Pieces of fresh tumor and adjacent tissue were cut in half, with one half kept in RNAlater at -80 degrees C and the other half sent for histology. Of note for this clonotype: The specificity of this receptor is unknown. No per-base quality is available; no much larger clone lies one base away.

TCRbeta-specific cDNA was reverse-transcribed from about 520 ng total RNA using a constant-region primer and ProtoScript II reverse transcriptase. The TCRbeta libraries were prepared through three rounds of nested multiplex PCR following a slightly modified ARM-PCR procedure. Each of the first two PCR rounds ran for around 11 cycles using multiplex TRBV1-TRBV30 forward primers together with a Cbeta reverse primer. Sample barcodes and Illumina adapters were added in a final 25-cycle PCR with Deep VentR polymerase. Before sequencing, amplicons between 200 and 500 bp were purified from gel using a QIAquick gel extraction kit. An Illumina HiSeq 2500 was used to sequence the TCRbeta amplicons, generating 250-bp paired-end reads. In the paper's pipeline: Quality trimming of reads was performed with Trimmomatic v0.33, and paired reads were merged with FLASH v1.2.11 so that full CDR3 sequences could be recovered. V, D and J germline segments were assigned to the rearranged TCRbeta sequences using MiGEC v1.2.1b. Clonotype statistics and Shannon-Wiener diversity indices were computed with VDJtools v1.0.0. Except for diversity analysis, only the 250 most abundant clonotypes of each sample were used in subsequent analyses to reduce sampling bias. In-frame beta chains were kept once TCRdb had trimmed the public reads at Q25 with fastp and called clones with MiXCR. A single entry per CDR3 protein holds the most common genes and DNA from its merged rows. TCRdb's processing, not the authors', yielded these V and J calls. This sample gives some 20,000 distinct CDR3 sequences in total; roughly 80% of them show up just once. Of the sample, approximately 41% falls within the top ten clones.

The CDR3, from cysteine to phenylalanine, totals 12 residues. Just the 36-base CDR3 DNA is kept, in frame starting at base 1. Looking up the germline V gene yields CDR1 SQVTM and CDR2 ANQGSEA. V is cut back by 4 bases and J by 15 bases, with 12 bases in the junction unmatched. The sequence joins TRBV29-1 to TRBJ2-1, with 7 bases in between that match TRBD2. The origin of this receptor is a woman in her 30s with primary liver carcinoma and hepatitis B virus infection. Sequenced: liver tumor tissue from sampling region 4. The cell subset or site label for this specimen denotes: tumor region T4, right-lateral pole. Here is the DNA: TGCAGCGTTGTGGAGTGGGAGGGCCGAGCGTTCTTC. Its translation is CSVVEWEGRAFF.